The T cell receptor (beta chain) under discussion was sequenced for a study of T cell changes during pregnancy in multiple sclerosis. Clones were sequenced by immunoSEQ multiplex PCR, and TCRdb holds only the in-frame ones, with some missing. The data contain about 45,000 clones, under 95% of them seen just once; the ten biggest clones take up roughly 0.52%. The germline CDR1 and CDR2 sequences are SGHAT and FQNNGV. The CDR3 has 13 residues. V was clipped by 3 bases and J by 3 bases, with 9 bases between them. Here the sequenced sample was CD4+ T cells from peripheral blood mononuclear cells, taken in the third trimester of pregnancy. The genes are TRBV11-2 and TRBJ2-7; no definite D call. This receptor was identified in a female donor with multiple sclerosis, enrolled in a pregnancy study. CDR3 nucleotide sequence: TGTGCCAGCAGCTTTGCGGAATTCTACGAGCAGTACTTC. This translates into CASSFAEFYEQYF.